This T cell receptor beta chain is from a study of identical twins. Trimming shortened V by 3 bases and J by 2 bases, and 10 bases separated the two germline ends. The CDR3 covers 14 residues. Germline V gene lookup returns CDR1 DFQATT and CDR2 SNEGSKA (reference sequence). General study points: Conclusions came from cross-sectional statistical analysis, not from following the same donors. There were fewer insertions in abundant cord blood beta clonotypes, but memory repertoires showed no such pattern.

On this clonotype itself: Its antigen is currently unknown.

Everyone who donated was a healthy Caucasian. cDNA molecules carried unique molecular identifiers, and template switching added a universal primer site. TCRdb itself ran the 5' RACE reads through MiXCR, one entry per CDR3 protein. Here the sample spans around 670,000 distinct CDR3 sequences, 5.5% to 6.5% being singletons. The rearrangement uses TRBV20-1 and TRBJ2-2, with D unclear. The sequenced material came from naive T cells sorted from blood. The clonotype was recovered from a man younger than 30 in good health. The CDR3 region is CSASSGRNTGELFF. The CDR3 DNA reads as TGCAGTGCTAGTTCTGGACGAAACACCGGGGAGCTGTTTTTT.